Reported below is one T cell receptor beta chain. No antigen is known for it. Germline V gives CDR1 MDHEN, CDR2 SYDVKM. The CDR3 covers 15 residues. V was pared by 5 bases and J by 3 bases, with 4 bases of the junction left unmatched. The sample belongs to a study of regulatory T cells. Study results and limitations: Shannon entropy was nonsignificantly lower in patient CD8+ T cells than control CD8+ cells.

All CD3G-deficient patients showed autoimmunity, more severe in two. Patients aged 2 to 39 years had fewer naive and more memory CD4+ and CD8+ T cells. The primer mix had 52 TRBV and 13 TRBJ primers. Profiling relied on immunoSEQ multiplex PCR, and the TCRdb table lists in-frame clones only, not all of them. The data hold some 21,000 clones, with 80% to 95% observed a single time. The chain carries TRBV28 and TRBJ2-2; 9 bases map to TRBD2. The TCR originated in a child aged 2-15 years with CD3G deficiency. The source material was CD8+ T cells sorted from blood. The CDR3 DNA sequence: TGTGCCAGCAGTAACCTAGCGGGATACACCGGGGAGCTGTTTTTT. Amino acid sequence: CASSNLAGYTGELFF.